This T cell receptor beta chain was identified in a study of T cell clonotyping in hematopoietic cell transplantation. General observations from the study: Broader posttransplant TCR repertoire diversity was predicted by graft donor and pretransplant recipient Inverse Simpson Index values. Recipient TCR diversity dropped after transplant; expanded clonotypes rose from day 30 to 180.

Germline assignment: CDR1 LGHNA and CDR2 YNFKEQ. V gave up 1 base and J gave up 4 bases; unmatched junction bases: 10. The CDR3 runs 18 residues. Here immunoSEQ multiplex PCR was the method, and the copy in TCRdb shows in-frame clones only, minus some. The sample yields fewer than 70,000 clones, 90% to 95% seen once. A remark on this clone: The antigen remains undetermined.

Source material: peripheral blood mononuclear cells. This clonotype was obtained from a man aged 45-60 years in good health. Some clones in this sample may be carry-over from other donors' samples. The rearrangement links TRBV4-2 to TRBJ2-5; 12 bases are a match to TRBD2. The CDR3 region is CASSQGTSGRRQGETQYF. DNA of the CDR3: TGTGCCAGCAGCCAAGGAACTAGCGGGAGGCGACAGGGAGAGACCCAGTACTTC.